This T cell receptor (beta chain) was retrieved from a study of blood T cells in healthy people across ages. Per the germline V gene, CDR1 is LNHDA and CDR2 is SQIVND (reference sequence). V was shortened by 4 bases and J by 4 bases, with 8 bases between the two germline ends. The CDR3 extends over 13 amino acids. It was with a sample-barcoded 5' primer and a J-beta primer mix that a second PCR of roughly 7 to 11 cycles was run. CDR3-containing paired-end reads numbered at least 2.5 million in each sample. TCRdb re-called the 5' RACE reads through MiXCR, storing one row per CDR3 protein. The sample yields about 540,000 distinct CDR3 sequences, around 24% seen once. This clonotype was detected only a few times. These sequences were also reported in another study, on T cells of mothers and their children. That investigation notes: Sequencing returned over 8 million TCR beta CDR3 reads per mother and 3 million to 3.5 million per child. Related mother and child pairs showed slightly greater overlap (not significant) than unrelated pairs did.

This clonotype was obtained from a boy between 5 and 17 years old in good health. V and J are TRBV19 and TRBJ1-5; D ambiguous. The sequencing sample was made of blood. In DNA form, the CDR3 reads TGTGCCAGTAGTACGTTTTATAATCAGCCCCAGCATTTT. Encoded protein: CASSTFYNQPQHF. Looking up the rest from reference TRBV19 and TRBJ1-5 gives the full variable domain: DGGITQSPKYLFRKEGQNVTLSCEQNLNHDAMYWYRQDPGQGLRLIYYSQIVNDFQKGDIAEGYSVSREKKESFPLTVTSAQKNPTAFYLCASSTFYNQPQHFGDGTRLSIL.